One sample yielded the 28 T cell receptor beta chains listed below, sequenced in a study of cytomegalovirus exposure and HLA in healthy donors. The primer mix had 60 Vbeta and 13 Jbeta primers. The repertoire was sequenced with immunoSEQ multiplex PCR; TCRdb's copy has only in-frame clones and lacks some. The table has about 120,000 clones, about 80% seen once. Sequences were obtained from PBMCs. These receptors were obtained from a female donor in good health and CMV-seropositive.

The rearrangement links TRBV27 to TRBJ2-4; 8 bases map to TRBD2. The CDR3 sequence is 14 residues long. Unmatched junction bases numbered 7, after V lost 3 bases and J lost 9 bases. Germline V lookup: CDR1 MNHEY, CDR2 SMNVEV (reference sequence). The CDR3 reads CASSFAGGAGIQYF. CDR3 nucleotides: TGTGCCAGCAGTTTCGCCGGGGGGGCCGGCATTCAGTACTTC.

Comments on this clone: Its ends do not fully match the called genes, so a read error is possible. The chain carries TRBV7-9 and TRBJ1-2; D not resolved. Germline V gene data show CDR1 as SEHNR and CDR2 as FQNEAQ (reference sequence). CDR3 length: 12 residues. CDR3 nucleotide sequence: TGTTCCAGCAGCTTAATGCCAGATGGCTACACCTTC. Translated: CSSSLMPDGYTF.

The chain joins TRBV30 to TRBJ2-3, with a tentative D call TRBD2 (5 bases). CDR1 and CDR2 (germline): GTSNPN, SVGIG (reference sequence). V was pared by 2 bases and J by 4 bases, with 10 bases between. The length of the CDR3 is 13 residues. CDR3 region: CAWSSGSPDTQYF. The CDR3 region has the DNA TGTGCCTGGAGTTCGGGGAGCCCAGATACGCAGTATTTT.

The chain has TRBV7-3 and TRBJ2-6, with D perhaps TRBD1 (5 bases). V was shortened by 4 bases and J by 0 bases, with 7 bases between the two germline ends. In germline, CDR1 is SGHTA, CDR2 FQGTGA. The CDR3 is 15 residues long. The CDR3 nucleotides are TGTGCCAGCAGCTCGACAGCCTCTGGGGCCAACGTCCTGACTTTC. Encoded protein: CASSSTASGANVLTF.

The rearrangement links TRBV7-9 to TRBJ2-7; TRBD1 might be the D (5 bases). Between the trimmed V and J ends, which lost 5 bases and 5 bases, there was a span of 13 bases. Germline CDR1 is SEHNR and CDR2 is FQNEAQ (reference sequence). The length of the CDR3 is 13 residues. CDR3 sequence: CASSLENRNEQYF. The CDR3 coding sequence is TGTGCCAGCAGCCTGGAAAACAGGAACGAGCAGTACTTC. Combining the CDR3 with reference TRBV7-9 and TRBJ2-7 gives the whole variable domain DTGVSQNPRHKITKRGQNVTFRCDPISEHNRLYWYRQTLGQGPEFLTYFQNEAQLEKSRLLSDRFSAERPKGSFSTLEIQRTEQGDSAMYLCASSLENRNEQYFGPGTRLTVT.

The chain combines TRBV2 with TRBJ1-2; D call uncertain. Germline CDR1 SNHLY, CDR2 FYNNEI. Trimming removed 8 bases from V and 5 bases from J, with 21 bases in between. The CDR3 spans 15 residues. CDR3 sequence reads: CASGSSGYVGYGYTF. The CDR3 nucleotides are TGTGCCAGCGGAAGTTCAGGCTATGTGGGTTATGGCTACACCTTC. Based on the CDR3 plus reference TRBV2 and TRBJ1-2, the full variable domain is EPEVTQTPSHQVTQMGQEVILRCVPISNHLYFYWYRQILGQKVEFLVSFYNNEISEKSEIFDDQFSVERPDGSNFTLKIRSTKLEDSAMYFCASGSSGYVGYGYTFGSGTRLTVV.

In this sample, this clone turned up a few times. The V gene is TRBV7-8, the J gene TRBJ1-1, with 7 bases that match TRBD1. V lost 4 bases, J lost 6 bases, and 8 bases stayed unmatched. The CDR3 spans 14 residues. Germline CDR1 reads SGHVS; CDR2 reads FQNEAQ. CDR3 loop: CASSSGTALAEAFF. CDR3 in DNA: TGTGCCAGCAGCTCCGGGACAGCCCTCGCTGAAGCTTTCTTT.

The chain links TRBV6-5 to TRBJ1-1, with D possibly being TRBD1 (6 bases). This CDR3 contains 16 residues. In germline, CDR1 is MNHEY, CDR2 SVGAGI. The germline V and J ends were trimmed by 0 bases and 0 bases, with 11 bases remaining between them. The CDR3 region is CASSYSYTGLNTEAFF. In nucleotides, the CDR3 is TGTGCCAGCAGTTACTCGTACACAGGGTTGAACACTGAAGCTTTCTTT.

This sequence joins TRBV5-1 and TRBJ2-2; a possible D gene is TRBD1 (5 bases). The CDR3 runs 13 residues. The V gene lost 4 bases and the J gene lost 6 bases, with 10 bases spanning the gap. CDR1 and CDR2 from the germline V gene are SGHRS and YFSETQ. CDR3 region: CASSPQGSGELFF. In nucleotides, the CDR3 is TGCGCCAGCAGCCCGCAGGGTTCCGGGGAGCTGTTTTTT.

This chain connects TRBV28 to TRBJ1-1; D remains unclear. The V end lost 2 bases, the J end lost 4 bases, and 5 bases lay between the germline ends. CDR1 is MDHEN, CDR2 SYDVKM, per germline. The CDR3 covers 12 residues. This chain's CDR3 is CASSLQATEAFF. In nucleotides, the CDR3 is TGTGCCAGCAGTTTACAGGCCACTGAAGCTTTCTTT.

The chain joins TRBV19 to TRBJ1-2; 10 nucleotides agree with TRBD1. This CDR3 is built from 17 residues. Per germline, CDR1 LNHDA and CDR2 SQIVND (reference sequence). Losses at the gene ends were 4 bases for V and 2 bases for J; bases not matched to a gene: 10. Here the CDR3 DNA reads TGTGCCAGTAGTACCCACGGGGGGACAGGGGCCAACTATGGCTACACCTTC. Its protein is CASSTHGGTGANYGYTF.

This rearrangement joins TRBV7-2 to TRBJ2-3; D remains ambiguous. The CDR3 length is 12 residues. CDR1 is SGHTA and CDR2 is FQGNSA in the germline V gene. Trimming took 8 bases from V and 0 from J, leaving 6 bases between them. In nucleotides, the CDR3 is TGTGCCAGCGAGGCAAGCACAGATACGCAGTATTTT. This translates into CASEASTDTQYF.

The chain is built from TRBV27 and TRBJ1-2, with TRBD1 matching over 9 bases. Germline V gives CDR1 MNHEY, CDR2 SMNVEV (reference sequence). V was clipped by 7 bases and J by 8 bases; unmatched bases: 8. CDR3 length: 13 amino acids. For the CDR3, the DNA is TGTGCCAGCAAAACGGACAGGGGAAGCGGCTACACCTTC. Translating it yields CASKTDRGSGYTF.

This clone was picked up one time. The chain is built from TRBV9 and TRBJ1-2; D uncertain. The CDR3 sequence is 12 residues long. Germline V gene sequence: CDR1 SGDLS, CDR2 YYNGEE. V shed 0 bases and J shed 8 bases, with 8 bases lying between them. For the CDR3, the DNA is TGTGCCAGCAGCGTAGCTCGCGGCGGCTACACCTTC. Amino acid sequence: CASSVARGGYTF.

This clone showed up just a few times. This chain links TRBV28 with TRBJ1-4; the D gene is possibly TRBD1 (6 bases). The germline V gene has CDR1 MDHEN and CDR2 SYDVKM. The CDR3 is made up of 13 amino acids. Trimming took 7 bases from V and 7 from J, leaving 13 bases between them. As DNA, the CDR3 is TGTGCCAGCATCTTAGGGGGTTCTGAAAAACTGTTTTTT. Protein product: CASILGGSEKLFF.

This chain connects TRBV6-5 to TRBJ1-5, with D unresolved. CDR1 MNHEY and CDR2 SVGAGI come from the germline V gene. There are 11 residues in the CDR3. Trimming removed 8 bases from V and 4 bases from J, with 6 bases in between. The CDR3 nucleotides are TGTGCCAGCTATGAGAATCAGCCCCAGCATTTT. It encodes CASYENQPQHF.

This chain links TRBV18 with TRBJ1-1, with 8 bases lining up with TRBD1. CDR3 size: 14 residues. Per the germline V gene, CDR1 is KGHSH and CDR2 is LQKENI. V gave up 4 bases and J gave up 4 bases; unmatched junction bases: 5. Written as DNA, the CDR3 is TGTGCCAGCTCACTGGACAGGGCCGGCACTGAAGCTTTCTTT. It is translated as CASSLDRAGTEAFF.

This chain connects TRBV10-3 to TRBJ2-6; TRBD2 might be the D (5 bases). CDR3 size: 13 residues. V shed 7 bases and J shed 2 bases, with 6 bases lying between them. Germline CDR1 ENHRY, CDR2 SYGVKD. The CDR3 spells CAIKEAGANVLTF. CDR3 DNA: TGTGCCATCAAGGAGGCTGGGGCCAACGTCCTGACTTTC.

This chain joins TRBV7-2 and TRBJ1-1; D is unresolved. The CDR3 runs to 13 residues. Trimming cost V 5 bases and J 1 base, with 8 bases left between them. Germline V gives CDR1 SGHTA, CDR2 FQGNSA. The CDR3: CASSRDSNTEAFF. CDR3 sequence (DNA): TGTGCCAGCAGCCGGGATTCGAACACTGAAGCTTTCTTT.

This chain uses TRBV18 with TRBJ1-1; D unclear. Trimming cost V 4 bases and J 8 bases, with 20 bases left between them. The germline gives CDR1 KGHSH, CDR2 LQKENI. This CDR3 is 15 amino acids long. CDR3 nucleotide sequence: TGTGCCAGCTCACAGACTGTTGTGGCCTTTTTAGAAGCTTTCTTT. It is translated as CASSQTVVAFLEAFF.

The chain carries TRBV11-2 and TRBJ2-7; 11 bases align to TRBD2. Germline CDR1 reads SGHAT; CDR2 reads FQNNGV. With 7 bases clipped from V and 6 bases from J, the junction kept 5 bases outside the gene matches. The CDR3 totals 13 residues. The CDR3 nucleotides are TGTGCCAGCAAGACTAGCGGGGAGGCCGAGCAGTACTTC. Protein: CASKTSGEAEQYF.

In regard to this clone: One junction end disagrees with the germline gene, perhaps due to a read error. The genes are TRBV7-9 and TRBJ1-1; possible D gene TRBD1, 5 bases. Germline V CDR1 and CDR2: SEHNR, FQNEAQ (reference sequence). The CDR3 is 12 amino acids. This CDR3 is CSSSYPEGTAFF. CDR3 nucleotide sequence: TGTTCCAGCAGCTACCCCGAGGGGACTGCTTTCTTT.

This chain uses TRBV5-4 with TRBJ1-6; no clear D gene. Germline V gives CDR1 SGHNT, CDR2 YYREEE (reference sequence). CDR3 size: 14 residues. The ends were cut back, 4 bases at V and 8 bases at J, with 13 bases in the middle. The CDR3: CASSPYGVDSPLHF. DNA for the CDR3: TGTGCCAGCAGCCCGTACGGGGTGGATTCACCCCTCCACTTT.

This clone was found a few times. The V and J genes are TRBV5-4 and TRBJ2-5; 8 nucleotides line up with TRBD2. CDR3 length: 15 amino acids. Trimming at V came to 0 bases and at J to 2 bases, leaving 3 bases not matched to a gene. The germline V gene encodes CDR1 SGHNT and CDR2 YYREEE (reference sequence). In nucleotides, the CDR3 is TGTGCCAGCAGCTTGGCGCGGGGGGCACAAGAGACCCAGTACTTC. The encoded protein is CASSLARGAQETQYF.

The chain uses TRBV19 and TRBJ2-1; D might be TRBD1 (5 bases). The CDR3 consists of 14 residues. The germline V gene has CDR1 LNHDA and CDR2 SQIVND (reference sequence). Trimming removed 3 bases from V and 3 bases from J, with 9 bases in between. CDR3 sequence reads: CASSMAGIYNEQFF. The CDR3 DNA reads as TGTGCCAGTAGTATGGCAGGGATCTACAATGAGCAGTTCTTC.

The chain has TRBV30 and TRBJ2-2, with D perhaps matching TRBD2 (7 bases). Trimming pared 6 bases from V and 8 bases from J, leaving 16 bases between. The CDR3 spans 13 residues. In germline, CDR1 is GTSNPN, CDR2 SVGIG (reference sequence). The CDR3 here is CACGGPSLGELFF. As DNA, the CDR3 is TGTGCCTGCGGGGGGCCTTCCCTGGGGGAGCTGTTTTTT.

The table lists this clone with a few counts. The V and J genes are TRBV6-4 and TRBJ1-2; possible D gene TRBD1, 5 bases. In germline, CDR1 is MRHNA, CDR2 SNTAGT. The ends were cut back, 6 bases at V and 6 bases at J, with 20 bases in the middle. The CDR3 is 15 residues long. CDR3 coding DNA: TGTGCCAGCAGACCCGGACCGACAGAGGTGGATGGCTACACCTTC. Its protein is CASRPGPTEVDGYTF.

In this sample, this clone turned up a few times. The genes are TRBV2 and TRBJ2-4, with 11 nucleotides matching TRBD2. The CDR3 is 14 amino acids. Germline CDR1 reads SNHLY; CDR2 reads FYNNEI. Trimming took 7 bases from V and 1 from J; bases not matched to a gene: 0. The CDR3 DNA reads as TGTGCCAGCACTAGCGGGGGGGCCAAAAACATTCAGTACTTC. Amino acid sequence: CASTSGGAKNIQYF.